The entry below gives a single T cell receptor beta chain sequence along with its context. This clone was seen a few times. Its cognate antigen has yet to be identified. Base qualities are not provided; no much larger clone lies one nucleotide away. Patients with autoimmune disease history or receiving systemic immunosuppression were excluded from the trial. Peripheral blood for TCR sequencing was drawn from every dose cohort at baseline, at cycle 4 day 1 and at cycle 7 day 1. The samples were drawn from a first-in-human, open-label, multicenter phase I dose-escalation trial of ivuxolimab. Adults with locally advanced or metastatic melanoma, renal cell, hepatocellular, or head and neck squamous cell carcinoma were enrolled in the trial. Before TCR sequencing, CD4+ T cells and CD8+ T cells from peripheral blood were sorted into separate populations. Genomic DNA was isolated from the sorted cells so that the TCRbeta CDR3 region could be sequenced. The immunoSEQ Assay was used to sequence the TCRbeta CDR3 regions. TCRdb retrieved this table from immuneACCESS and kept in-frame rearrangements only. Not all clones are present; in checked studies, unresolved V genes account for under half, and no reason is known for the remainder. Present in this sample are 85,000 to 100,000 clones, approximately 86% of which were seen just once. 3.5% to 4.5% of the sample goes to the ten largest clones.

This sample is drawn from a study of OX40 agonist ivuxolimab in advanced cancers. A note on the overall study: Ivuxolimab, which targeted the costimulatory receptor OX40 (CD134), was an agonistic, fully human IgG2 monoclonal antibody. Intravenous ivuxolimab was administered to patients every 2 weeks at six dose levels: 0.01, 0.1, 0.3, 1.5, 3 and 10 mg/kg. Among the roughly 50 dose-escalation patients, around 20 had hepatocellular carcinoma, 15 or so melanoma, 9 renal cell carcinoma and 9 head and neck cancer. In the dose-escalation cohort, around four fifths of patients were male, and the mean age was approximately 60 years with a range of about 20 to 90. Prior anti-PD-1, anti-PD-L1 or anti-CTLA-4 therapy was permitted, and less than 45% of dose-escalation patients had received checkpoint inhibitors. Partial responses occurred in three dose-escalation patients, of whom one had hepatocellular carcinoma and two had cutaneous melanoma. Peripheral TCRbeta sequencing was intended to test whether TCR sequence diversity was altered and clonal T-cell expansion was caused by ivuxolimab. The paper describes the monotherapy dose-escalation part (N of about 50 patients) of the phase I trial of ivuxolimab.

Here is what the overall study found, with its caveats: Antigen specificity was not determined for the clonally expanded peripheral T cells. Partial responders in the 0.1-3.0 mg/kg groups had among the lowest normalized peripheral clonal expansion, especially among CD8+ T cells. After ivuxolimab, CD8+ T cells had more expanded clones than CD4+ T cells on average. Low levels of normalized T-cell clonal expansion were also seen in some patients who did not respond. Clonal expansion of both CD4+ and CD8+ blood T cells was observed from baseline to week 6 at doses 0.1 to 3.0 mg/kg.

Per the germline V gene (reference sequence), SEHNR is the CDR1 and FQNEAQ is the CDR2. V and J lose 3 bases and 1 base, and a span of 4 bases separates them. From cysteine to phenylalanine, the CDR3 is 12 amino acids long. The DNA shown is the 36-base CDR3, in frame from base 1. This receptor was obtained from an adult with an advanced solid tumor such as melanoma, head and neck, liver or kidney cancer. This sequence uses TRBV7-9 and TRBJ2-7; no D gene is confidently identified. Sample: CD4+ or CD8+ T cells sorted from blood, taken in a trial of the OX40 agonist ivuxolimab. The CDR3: CASSLWSYEQYF. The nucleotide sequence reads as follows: TGTGCCAGCAGCTTGTGGTCCTACGAGCAGTACTTC.